These 25 T cell receptor beta chains were sequenced from one sample in a study of Graves' ophthalmopathy and Graves' hyperthyroidism. From RNA, the CDR3 regions of TCR beta chains were amplified and sequenced. Following a first-round RT-PCR that used HTBI primers, a second-round multiplex PCR was carried out. TCRdb itself ran the multiplex PCR reads through MiXCR, one entry per CDR3 protein. The sample comprises approximately 1.2 million distinct CDR3 sequences, about 38% of which are singletons, and over 8.5% rests with the top ten. The source material was peripheral blood or thyroid tissue (not recorded which). These receptor sequences come from an adult man with Graves' hyperthyroidism.

This chain links TRBV6-2 or TRBV6-3 with TRBJ2-6; 8 nucleotides agree with TRBD1. This CDR3 region has 15 residues. Losses at the gene ends were 6 bases for V and 3 bases for J; bases not matched to a gene: 4. Germline-derived CDR1 and CDR2 are MNHEY and SVGEGT. The CDR3 nucleotides are TGTGCCAGCAGCCAGGGGGCACTTGGGGCCAACGTCCTGACTTTC. This sequence encodes CASSQGALGANVLTF.

This CDR3 is CASSTYWTQPQHF. The CDR3 DNA is TGTGCCAGCAGTACCTACTGGACCCAGCCCCAGCATTTT. The J gene is TRBJ1-5, the V gene TRBV2; D is unresolved. CDR3 length: 13 amino acids. Germline values: CDR1 SNHLY, CDR2 FYNNEI. V was cut by 5 bases and J by 7 bases, with 12 bases left in between. The full variable domain, rest sourced from reference TRBV2 and TRBJ1-5, is EPEVTQTPSHQVTQMGQEVILRCVPISNHLYFYWYRQILGQKVEFLVSFYNNEISEKSEIFDDQFSVERPDGSNFTLKIRSTKLEDSAMYFCASSTYWTQPQHFGDGTRLSIL.

This clonotype was seen ten or more times. The chain has TRBV19 and TRBJ1-6; TRBD1 might be the D (5 bases). V lost 9 bases and J 5 bases, leaving 14 bases between the germline ends. The CDR3 loop spans 14 amino acids. Per germline, CDR1 LNHDA and CDR2 SQIVND (reference sequence). The CDR3 nucleotides are TGTGCCAGCAAATCGGGACGTAATAATTCACCCCTCCACTTT. This encodes CASKSGRNNSPLHF.

This clonotype was observed many times. The CDR3 DNA sequence: TGTGCCAGCGGGGGACTAGCGGGGGGAGAGACCCAGTACTTC. Translated, it gives CASGGLAGGETQYF. The rearrangement joins TRBV2 to TRBJ2-5; 15 bases line up with TRBD2. The CDR3 covers 14 residues. Germline V gives CDR1 SNHLY, CDR2 FYNNEI. The V gene end was trimmed by 8 bases and the J gene end by 4 bases; junction bases not matched to a gene: 2.

This clonotype was seen many times. V gene TRBV19 combines with J gene TRBJ2-2; D is perhaps TRBD1 (5 bases). This CDR3 is 12 amino acids long. The V gene's germline CDR1 is LNHDA and CDR2 SQIVND (reference sequence). V gave up 9 bases and J gave up 5 bases, with 10 bases separating them. For the CDR3, the DNA is TGTGCCAGCGGACACGGGACCGGGGAGCTGTTTTTT. It is translated as CASGHGTGELFF. The full variable domain, with the rest looked up from reference TRBV19 and TRBJ2-2, is DGGITQSPKYLFRKEGQNVTLSCEQNLNHDAMYWYRQDPGQGLRLIYYSQIVNDFQKGDIAEGYSVSREKKESFPLTVTSAQKNPTAFYLCASGHGTGELFFGEGSRLTVL.

This clonotype was seen many times. The rearrangement links TRBV2 to TRBJ1-1; D not certain. Germline CDR1 reads SNHLY; CDR2 reads FYNNEI. The CDR3 is made up of 12 amino acids. V was clipped by 4 bases and J by 7 bases, with 10 bases between them. The CDR3 protein is CASSVRGFEAFF. Written as DNA, the CDR3 is TGTGCCAGCAGTGTTCGCGGATTTGAAGCTTTCTTT.

CDR3 nucleotides: TGTGCCCTTCACCTCGGAAGGGGAGTATCTGGGGCCAACGTCCTGACTTTC. This gives the protein CALHLGRGVSGANVLTF. The V call is TRBV2, the J call TRBJ2-6, with D perhaps matching TRBD1 or TRBD2 (5 bases each). Trimming took off 11 bases at V and 1 base at J, with 21 bases between the two ends. Germline CDR1 SNHLY, CDR2 FYNNEI. This CDR3 spans 17 amino acids.

This clonotype was observed many times. CDR3 in DNA: TGTGCCAGCACCATAGGTCCCCAGGGTCCTTCTTCCGAGCAGTACTTC. Its protein product is CASTIGPQGPSSEQYF. The rearrangement links TRBV7-2 to TRBJ2-7; the D gene is possibly TRBD1 (5 bases). Germline CDR1 and CDR2: SGHTA and FQGNSA. The CDR3 has 16 residues. Trimming took off 7 bases at V and 6 bases at J, with 25 bases between the two ends.

This clonotype was recorded a few times. The CDR3 here is CASSLTILGGNQPQHF. Written as DNA, the CDR3 is TGTGCCAGCTCACTGACGATTCTCGGAGGCAATCAGCCCCAGCATTTT. This chain uses TRBV14 with TRBJ1-5; D remains unclear. This CDR3 is built from 16 residues. Trimming removed 8 bases at V and 2 bases at J, with 19 bases between. Germline-derived CDR1 and CDR2 are SGHDN and FVKESK.

The CDR3 region is CASSLYMPTPKDGYTF. Written as DNA, the CDR3 is TGTGCCAGCAGTTTATATATGCCCACGCCCAAGGATGGCTACACCTTC. This rearrangement joins TRBV25-1 to TRBJ1-2; D gene unclear. The germline CDR1 and CDR2 sequences are MGHDK and SYGVNS. V shed 5 bases and J shed 6 bases, with 22 bases lying between them. The CDR3 extends over 16 amino acids.

The chain couples TRBV7-8 to TRBJ2-5, with 9 bases fitting TRBD1. The V gene's germline CDR1 is SGHVS and CDR2 FQNEAQ. V was pared by 5 bases and J by 1 base, with 8 bases of the junction left unmatched. The CDR3 length is 16 residues. The CDR3: CASSQGQGWIQETQYF. The CDR3 nucleotides read TGTGCCAGCAGCCAGGGACAGGGCTGGATCCAAGAGACCCAGTACTTC.

This clonotype has only a few counts. The chain uses TRBV29-1 and TRBJ2-5; unclear D gene. Per germline, CDR1 SQVTM and CDR2 ANQGSEA. The CDR3 covers 9 residues. V was shortened by 3 bases and J by 11 bases, with 7 bases between the two germline ends. CDR3 coding DNA: TGCAGCGTTGAGGTGGAGCAGTACTTC. It translates to CSVEVEQYF.

This clonotype was recorded at least ten times. The V and J genes are TRBV6-1 and TRBJ1-2, with 11 bases identical to TRBD1. The CDR3 is made up of 15 amino acids. Germline values: CDR1 MNHNS, CDR2 SASEGT. V shed 0 bases, J shed 7 bases, and the junction held 4 bases outside the gene matches. Written as DNA, the CDR3 is TGTGCCAGCAGTGAAGCCAGGACAGGGGGCGGTGGCTACACCTTC. Protein sequence: CASSEARTGGGGYTF.

A single count supports this clonotype. V gene TRBV7-2 combines with J gene TRBJ1-6; 8 positions agree with TRBD1. The trim removed 1 base at V and 8 bases at J, leaving 10 bases unmatched. Germline V gene lookup returns CDR1 SGHTA and CDR2 FQGNSA. The CDR3 has 17 amino acids. CDR3 protein: CASSLVWTGIQDSPLHF. DNA for the CDR3: TGTGCCAGCAGCTTAGTGTGGACAGGGATACAAGATTCACCCCTCCACTTT.

The chain links TRBV28 to TRBJ2-5; tentatively, D is TRBD1 (5 bases). The CDR3 sequence is 13 residues long. Germline lookup yields CDR1 MDHEN and CDR2 SYDVKM. Deletions cut 8 bases from V and 2 bases from J, with 12 bases between. The DNA for the CDR3 is TGTGCCAGCCTCCCGGACACACAAGAGACCCAGTACTTC. Protein product: CASLPDTQETQYF.

The J gene is TRBJ1-2, the V gene TRBV10-3; D is possibly TRBD1 (5 bases). Trimming pared 11 bases from V and 4 bases from J, leaving 11 bases between. The CDR3 totals 11 residues. Per the germline V gene, CDR1 is ENHRY and CDR2 is SYGVKD. The CDR3 nucleotides are TGTGCCGGCGGGGACGCCTATGGCTACACCTTC. Protein: CAGGDAYGYTF.

Only one count was recorded for this clonotype. V is TRBV19 and J is TRBJ1-6; 8 nucleotides line up with TRBD1. CDR1 is LNHDA and CDR2 is SQIVND in the germline V gene (reference sequence). The length of the CDR3 is 15 residues. V lost 5 bases, J lost 5 bases, and 5 bases stayed unmatched. CDR3 bases: TGTGCCAGTAGTGAACAGGGGGTCAATAATTCACCCCTCCACTTT. Translating gives CASSEQGVNNSPLHF.

This chain joins TRBV19 and TRBJ2-2; no reliable D call. V was trimmed by 8 bases and J by 6 bases, leaving 7 bases between them. The CDR3 extends over 11 amino acids. Germline V lookup: CDR1 LNHDA, CDR2 SQIVND (reference sequence). CDR3 DNA sequence: TGTGCCAGTGACGCGTCCGGGGAGCTGTTTTTT. It codes for CASDASGELFF.

This clonotype was seen only a few times. J is TRBJ2-1 and V is TRBV29-1, with D uncertain. The CDR3 has 13 amino acids. Trimming pared 0 bases from V and 4 bases from J, leaving 7 bases between. Germline V CDR1 and CDR2: SQVTM, ANQGSEA. This CDR3 reads CSVEEAGYNEQFF. The CDR3 nucleotides are TGCAGCGTTGAAGAGGCTGGATACAATGAGCAGTTCTTC.

V is TRBV5-1 and J is TRBJ2-7; a weak D match, TRBD1 (6 bases). CDR3 length: 13 amino acids. V was clipped by 4 bases and J by 3 bases, with 11 bases between them. Germline V gene lookup returns CDR1 SGHRS and CDR2 YFSETQ. The CDR3 here is CASSALQGYEQYF. CDR3 nucleotide sequence: TGCGCCAGCAGCGCACTACAGGGCTACGAGCAGTACTTC.

The V gene is TRBV7-9, the J gene TRBJ1-1; 7 bases align to TRBD1. After removal of 5 bases from V and 5 bases from J, the junction contained 14 bases not matched to a gene. Germline values: CDR1 SEHNR, CDR2 FQNEAQ (reference sequence). This CDR3 is 16 amino acids long. The CDR3 is CASSPRGETGSTEAFF. DNA for the CDR3: TGTGCCAGCAGCCCGAGGGGGGAGACAGGGAGTACTGAAGCTTTCTTT.

In its sample, this clonotype was seen many times. The V call is TRBV25-1, the J call TRBJ2-5; no clear D gene. Trimming pared 3 bases from V and 5 bases from J, leaving 13 bases between. The CDR3 runs 14 residues. Germline CDR1 MGHDK, CDR2 SYGVNS. CDR3 loop: CASSEVRFRETQYF. The CDR3 nucleotides read TGTGCCAGCAGTGAGGTTCGTTTTCGGGAGACCCAGTACTTC.

V gene TRBV29-1 combines with J gene TRBJ2-3, with 8 bases identical to TRBD1. Germline V lookup: CDR1 SQVTM, CDR2 ANQGSEA. The CDR3 runs 13 residues. The junction had 7 bases not matched to a gene; V was cut back by 7 bases and J by 4 bases. The CDR3 spells CSGTGGGPDTQYF. CDR3 DNA sequence: TGCAGCGGAACAGGGGGTGGCCCAGATACGCAGTATTTT.

To note about this clonotype: This may arise from a read error, as a much more abundant clone is one base away. Because the CDR3 is missing its conserved closing phenylalanine or tryptophan, this is likely a read error. The V call is TRBV7-2, the J call TRBJ1-2; no firm D call. Germline values: CDR1 SGHTA, CDR2 FQGNSA. The CDR3 is 14 amino acids. With 1 base removed from V and 5 bases from J, the gap between germline ends came to 11 bases. CDR3 sequence (DNA): TGTGCCAGCAGCTTAGACAGCCTTCGATATGGCTACACCCTC. Protein product: CASSLDSLRYGYTL.

The chain links TRBV9 to TRBJ1-5; D is possibly TRBD1 (5 bases). The CDR3 has 15 residues. V was shortened by 4 bases and J by 7 bases, with 18 bases between the two germline ends. Germline V gives CDR1 SGDLS, CDR2 YYNGEE. CDR3 sequence reads: CASSQGQGLMQPQHF. CDR3 DNA sequence: TGTGCCAGCAGCCAAGGTCAGGGCTTAATGCAGCCCCAGCATTTT.